This passage covers 13 T cell receptor beta chains from one sample sequenced in a study of early T cells in non-severe SARS-CoV-2 infection. From the 5' RACE reads, TCRdb called clonotypes with MiXCR, one entry per CDR3 protein. The top ten hold about 4.3% of the sample, which has 50,000 to 60,000 distinct CDR3 sequences, less than 11% seen once. Source material: whole blood. Receptors originate from an adult who was a healthcare worker with PCR-confirmed SARS-CoV-2 infection or an uninfected control (not recorded which).

This clonotype was recorded once. V is TRBV28 and J is TRBJ2-2; TRBD1 aligns across 9 bases. After removal of 3 bases from V and 4 bases from J, the junction contained 3 bases not matched to a gene. The CDR3 has 15 residues. In germline, CDR1 is MDHEN, CDR2 SYDVKM. CDR3 in DNA: TGTGCCAGCAGTTTCTTGACAGGGGGCACCGGGGAGCTGTTTTTT. As protein: CASSFLTGGTGELFF.

Ten or more counts support this clonotype. The chain carries TRBV18 and TRBJ1-4; D unresolved. The germline V gene encodes CDR1 KGHSH and CDR2 LQKENI. Trimming removed 3 bases at V and 7 bases at J, with 9 bases between. The CDR3 loop spans 13 amino acids. The CDR3 protein is CASSPRISEKLFF. In DNA, the CDR3 is TGTGCCAGCTCACCTCGGATCTCTGAAAAACTGTTTTTT.

This clonotype occurred a few times. The rearrangement joins TRBV12-5 to TRBJ2-2; 7 nucleotides match TRBD1. The germline CDR1 and CDR2 sequences are LGHNT and FRNRAP. With V trimmed by 7 bases and J by 5 bases, 7 bases remained unmatched. CDR3 length equals 14 residues. CDR3 in DNA: TGTGCTAGTGCTAAGGGGGCGTTAACCGGGGAGCTGTTTTTT. It translates to CASAKGALTGELFF.

This clonotype came up many times. V and J are TRBV5-5 and TRBJ2-1; D possibly corresponds to TRBD1 (5 bases). Trimming left V 1 base short and J 4 bases short, with 12 bases between. This CDR3 is 15 amino acids long. Per germline, CDR1 SGHKS and CDR2 YYEKEE (reference sequence). This chain's CDR3 is CASSLSIDSYNEQFF. CDR3 coding DNA: TGTGCCAGCAGCTTGTCGATCGACAGTTACAATGAGCAGTTCTTC.

This clonotype turned up a few times. J is TRBJ1-6 and V is TRBV7-2; the D is unclear. V shed 2 bases and J shed 9 bases, with 14 bases lying between them. Germline V lookup: CDR1 SGHTA, CDR2 FQGNSA. This CDR3 contains 15 residues. In DNA form, the CDR3 reads TGTGCCAGCAGCTTAACGACCGGGAACTCTTCACCCCTCCACTTT. It encodes CASSLTTGNSSPLHF. The variable domain in full, with the rest retrieved from reference TRBV7-2 and TRBJ1-6, is GAGVSQSPSNKVTEKGKDVELRCDPISGHTALYWYRQSLGQGLEFLIYFQGNSAPDKSGLPSDRFSAERTGGSVSTLTIQRTQQEDSAVYLCASSLTTGNSSPLHFGNGTRLTVT.

This clonotype has only a few counts. The chain has TRBV5-1 and TRBJ2-3; the match to TRBD2 covers 7 bases. J was trimmed by 6 bases and V by 8 bases; bases with no gene match: 9. Germline lookup yields CDR1 SGHRS and CDR2 YFSETQ. This CDR3 region has 13 residues. The CDR3 nucleotides read TGCGCCAGTCGGACTAGGGAATTTGATACGCAGTATTTT. Its protein is CASRTREFDTQYF.

Ten or more counts support this clonotype. V usage is TRBV2 and J usage is TRBJ1-3; TRBD1 aligns across 7 bases. This CDR3 region has 15 residues. With 8 bases clipped from V and 3 bases from J, the junction kept 10 bases outside the gene matches. CDR1 is SNHLY and CDR2 is FYNNEI in the germline V gene. For the CDR3, the DNA is TGTGCCAGCGGAAAAGACAGGGTCGTTGGAAACACCATATATTTT. This gives the protein CASGKDRVVGNTIYF.

This clonotype was seen repeatedly, ten times or more. The chain recombines TRBV10-3 with TRBJ1-4, with 9 bases fitting TRBD1. This CDR3 has 14 amino acids. The trim removed 9 bases at V and 5 bases at J, leaving 7 bases unmatched. From germline, CDR1 is ENHRY and CDR2 SYGVKD. CDR3 sequence reads: CAIKATGGNEKLFF. Here the CDR3 DNA reads TGTGCCATAAAGGCGACAGGGGGGAATGAAAAACTGTTTTTT.

The table lists this clonotype with many counts. This chain connects TRBV29-1 to TRBJ2-7; the D is unclear. The CDR3 is 13 residues long. V lost 4 bases, J lost 0 bases, and 10 bases lay in between. CDR1 is SQVTM, CDR2 ANQGSEA, per germline. CDR3 loop: CSVGLRSSYEQYF. DNA of the CDR3: TGCAGCGTTGGTCTCAGAAGCTCCTACGAGCAGTACTTC.

A few counts support this clonotype. The chain employs TRBV7-9 and TRBJ1-5; D remains ambiguous. The CDR3 length is 12 residues. Per the germline V gene, CDR1 is SEHNR and CDR2 is FQNEAQ (reference sequence). The ends were cut back, 1 base at V and 5 bases at J, with 3 bases in the middle. The CDR3 sequence: CASSLGDQPQHF. CDR3 bases: TGTGCCAGCAGCTTAGGAGATCAGCCCCAGCATTTT.

In its sample, this clonotype was seen many times. The rearrangement uses TRBV6-2 or TRBV6-3 and TRBJ2-3, with TRBD2 matching 13 bases. Germline V CDR1 and CDR2: MNHEY, SVGEGT. This CDR3 is built from 15 residues. Unmatched junction bases numbered 6, after V lost 6 bases and J lost 6 bases. This CDR3 is CASRMGLAGYDTQYF. The CDR3 region has the DNA TGTGCCAGCAGAATGGGACTAGCGGGATACGATACGCAGTATTTT.

The chain has TRBV14 and TRBJ2-3, with a tentative D call TRBD1 (7 bases). V was pared by 3 bases and J by 5 bases, with 9 bases between. This CDR3 spans 13 amino acids. Germline CDR1 and CDR2: SGHDN and FVKESK. The chain's CDR3 is CASSHQGGDTQYF. As DNA, the CDR3 is TGTGCCAGCAGCCACCAGGGGGGAGATACGCAGTATTTT.

This clonotype was observed many times. The chain combines TRBV20-1 with TRBJ2-1, with 8 bases aligning to TRBD2. This CDR3 region has 15 residues. J was trimmed by 0 bases and V by 4 bases; bases with no gene match: 5. The V gene's germline CDR1 is DFQATT and CDR2 SNEGSKA (reference sequence). In DNA, the CDR3 is TGCAGTGCTAAAGCGGGGGCCAGCTCCTACAATGAGCAGTTCTTC. It yields the protein CSAKAGASSYNEQFF.